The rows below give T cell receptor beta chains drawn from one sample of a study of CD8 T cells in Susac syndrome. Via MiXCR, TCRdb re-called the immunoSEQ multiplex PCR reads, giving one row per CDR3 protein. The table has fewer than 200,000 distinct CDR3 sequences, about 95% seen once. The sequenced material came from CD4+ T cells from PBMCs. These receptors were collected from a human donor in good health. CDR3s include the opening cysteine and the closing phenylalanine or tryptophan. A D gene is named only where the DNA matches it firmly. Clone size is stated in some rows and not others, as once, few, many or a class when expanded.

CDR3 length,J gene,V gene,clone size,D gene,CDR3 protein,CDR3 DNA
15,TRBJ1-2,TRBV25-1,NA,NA,CASSYPGQKNYGYTF,TGTGCCAGCAGTTACCCGGGACAAAAAAACTATGGCTACACCTTC
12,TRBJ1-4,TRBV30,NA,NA,CAWSTGKGELFF,TGTGCCTGGAGCACGGGGAAAGGGGAACTGTTTTTT
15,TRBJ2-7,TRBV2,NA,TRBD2,CASSWRLASDGEQYF,TGTGCCAGCAGTTGGAGACTAGCGAGCGATGGCGAGCAGTACTTC
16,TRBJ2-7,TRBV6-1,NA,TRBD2,CASSHGTSGRIYEQYF,TGTGCCAGCAGCCACGGGACTAGCGGGAGGATCTACGAGCAGTACTTC
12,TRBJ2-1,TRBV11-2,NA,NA,CASSLDDGEQFF,TGTGCCAGCAGCTTAGATGATGGCGAGCAGTTCTTC
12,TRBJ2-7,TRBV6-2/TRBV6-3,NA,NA,CASSYTTSLRYF,TGTGCCAGCAGTTACACCACTAGTCTTCGGTACTTC
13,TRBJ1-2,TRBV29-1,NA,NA,CSATPRENYGYTF,TGCAGCGCGACACCCCGGGAAAACTATGGCTACACCTTC
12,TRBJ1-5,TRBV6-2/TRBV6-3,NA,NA,CASTTGGQPQHF,TGTGCCAGCACCACTGGGGGTCAGCCCCAGCATTTT
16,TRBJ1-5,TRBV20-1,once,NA,CSAWTGPWGNNQPQHF,TGCAGTGCCTGGACCGGGCCGTGGGGTAACAATCAGCCCCAGCATTTT
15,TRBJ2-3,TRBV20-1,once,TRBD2,CSASPASGSADTQYF,TGCAGTGCTTCTCCGGCGAGCGGGAGTGCAGATACGCAGTATTTT
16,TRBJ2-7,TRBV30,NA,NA,CAWSASGVRNSYEQYF,TGTGCCTGGAGTGCTTCTGGCGTTCGCAACTCCTACGAGCAGTACTTC
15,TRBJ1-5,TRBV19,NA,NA,CASSIWVFSNQPQHF,TGTGCCAGTAGTATCTGGGTCTTTAGCAATCAGCCCCAGCATTTT
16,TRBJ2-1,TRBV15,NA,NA,CATSRELEGQSNEQFF,TGTGCCACCAGCAGAGAGTTGGAGGGCCAAAGCAATGAGCAGTTCTTC
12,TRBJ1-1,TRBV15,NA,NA,CATSTTTTRAFF,TGTGCCACCAGCACCACCACGACGAGAGCTTTCTTT
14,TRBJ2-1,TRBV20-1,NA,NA,CSARWDFFGNEQFF,TGCAGTGCTAGATGGGACTTCTTCGGGAATGAGCAGTTCTTC
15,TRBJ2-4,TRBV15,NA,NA,CATSKDGTGANIQYF,TGTGCCACCTCTAAAGACGGGACTGGGGCAAACATTCAGTACTTC
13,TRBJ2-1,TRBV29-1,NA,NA,CSVEGQTYNEQFF,TGCAGCGTTGAAGGGCAGACCTACAATGAGCAGTTCTTC
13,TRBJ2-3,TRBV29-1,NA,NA,CSTGSILGDTQYF,TGCAGCACAGGGTCTATCCTCGGAGATACGCAGTATTTT
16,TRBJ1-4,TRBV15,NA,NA,CATSDALGTLNEKLFF,TGTGCCACCAGCGATGCTCTGGGGACCCTTAATGAAAAACTGTTTTTT
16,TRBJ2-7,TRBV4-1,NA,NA,CASSQELTTRSYEQYF,TGCGCCAGCAGCCAGGAGTTGACTACCCGGTCCTACGAGCAGTACTTC
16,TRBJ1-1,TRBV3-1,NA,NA,CASSQGHTTGGSEAFF,TGTGCCAGCAGCCAAGGACACACCACCGGGGGTAGTGAAGCTTTCTTT
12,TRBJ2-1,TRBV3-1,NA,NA,CASSQVDNEQFF,TGTGCCAGCAGCCAAGTAGATAATGAGCAGTTCTTC
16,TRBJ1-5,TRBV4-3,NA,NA,CASSQVLGDSNQPQHF,TGCGCCAGCAGCCAAGTGCTGGGAGATAGCAATCAGCCCCAGCATTTT
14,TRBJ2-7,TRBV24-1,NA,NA,CATSGGTRAYEQYF,TGTGCCACCAGTGGAGGGACAAGAGCCTACGAGCAGTACTTC
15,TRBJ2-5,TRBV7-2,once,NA,CASSHWGAQQETQYF,TGTGCCAGCAGCCATTGGGGAGCTCAGCAAGAGACCCAGTACTTC
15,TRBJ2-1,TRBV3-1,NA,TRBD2,CASSPHSGTYNEQFF,TGTGCCAGCAGCCCCCATAGCGGGACCTACAATGAGCAGTTCTTC
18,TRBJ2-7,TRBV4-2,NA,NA,CASSQVHAGGFSSHEQYF,TGTGCCAGCAGCCAAGTTCATGCAGGTGGCTTCTCCTCCCACGAGCAGTACTTC
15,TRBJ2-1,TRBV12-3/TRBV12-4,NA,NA,CASSGGVGTYNEQFF,TGTGCCAGCAGTGGGGGAGTAGGTACCTACAATGAGCAGTTCTTC
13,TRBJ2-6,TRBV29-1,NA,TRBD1,CSVEGTGGPLLTF,TGCAGCGTTGAAGGGACAGGGGGCCCACTCCTGACTTTC
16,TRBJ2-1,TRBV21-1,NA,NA,CASSKIWIAPYNEQFF,TGTGCCAGCAGCAAAATATGGATAGCGCCCTACAATGAGCAGTTCTTC
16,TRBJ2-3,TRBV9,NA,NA,CASSVDATTLTDTQYF,TGTGCCAGCAGCGTAGACGCGACCACCCTCACAGATACGCAGTATTTT
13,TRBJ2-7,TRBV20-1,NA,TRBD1,CSAQGTGAYEQYF,TGCAGTGCTCAAGGGACAGGGGCCTACGAGCAGTACTTC
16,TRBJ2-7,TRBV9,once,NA,CASSAKAGQRGNEQYF,TGTGCCAGCAGCGCGAAAGCGGGCCAGAGGGGGAACGAGCAGTACTTC
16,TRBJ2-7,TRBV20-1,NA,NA,CSARVAGFTGSYEQYF,TGCAGTGCTAGAGTTGCGGGGTTCACAGGGTCCTACGAGCAGTACTTC
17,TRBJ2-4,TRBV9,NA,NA,CASSPESYSVAKNIQYF,TGTGCCAGCAGCCCAGAGAGCTACTCGGTAGCCAAAAACATTCAGTACTTC